This entry describes one T cell receptor beta chain. This entry belongs to a study of regulatory T cells in long-lasting Graves disease. Libraries of TCR beta came from iRepertoire HTBI primers plus Arm-PCR of CDR3 regions. TCRdb re-called the multiplex PCR reads through MiXCR, storing one row per CDR3 protein. This sample has 600,000 to 850,000 distinct CDR3 sequences, with about 32% found just once. The CDR3 covers 18 residues. The ends were cut back, 2 bases at V and 7 bases at J, with 24 bases in the middle. Time point specified: persistent/refractory GD, antithyroid drugs over 5 years with positive TRAb. With RNA extracted from PBMCs as input, the TCR library was made.

The chain carries TRBV12-3 or TRBV12-4 and TRBJ1-5; weak D call: TRBD1 (6 bases). This specimen consisted of peripheral blood mononuclear cells (PBMCs), obtained when the disease was refractory, from a patient treated with antithyroid drugs. The clonotype originates from a female donor with Graves disease. The CDR3 region has the DNA TGTGCCAGCAGTTTAAGCGTCGGGGCAGGGGCTAGGGACCAGCCCCAGCATTTT. This translates into CASSLSVGAGARDQPQHF.